The clone carrying this TCR beta chain has just a few counts. Its antigen is not known. This sample was included in a study of regulatory T cells in long-lasting Graves disease. CDR3 length: 12 amino acids. Trimming took 6 bases from V and 3 from J; bases not matched to a gene: 4. Germline loops: CDR1 DFQATT, CDR2 SNEGSKA (reference sequence). Findings and caveats of the study: Patients with persistent Graves' had lower TCR diversity than newly diagnosed patients.

HTBI primers from iRepertoire and Arm-PCR of CDR3 regions yielded the TCR beta libraries. TCRdb reanalysed the multiplex PCR reads using MiXCR and keeps one entry per CDR3 protein. The repertoire holds approximately 540,000 distinct CDR3 sequences, around 11% seen once, with almost 9% in the top ten. As to time point: newly diagnosed GD, antithyroid drugs for less than 3 months. The TCR library was made from RNA that had been extracted from PBMCs in TRIzol. This sample also belongs to another study, concerning T cells in Graves' hyperthyroidism and ophthalmopathy. That work contributes: Stable disease denoted Graves' hyperthyroidism without ophthalmopathy progression within 18 months.

Sequenced material: peripheral blood mononuclear cells (PBMCs), taken at new diagnosis, from a patient treated with antithyroid drugs. This receptor was taken from a woman aged 30 to 39 with Graves disease. The chain joins TRBV20-1 to TRBJ1-1; 7 bases agree with TRBD1. CDR3 bases: TGCAGTGCCCCGGGGACAGACACTGAAGCTTTCTTT. As protein: CSAPGTDTEAFF.